The present T cell receptor beta chain was sequenced within a study of tumor-infiltrating lymphocytes in primary liver carcinoma. Losses at the gene ends were 10 bases for V and 1 base for J; bases not matched to a gene: 6. Germline CDR1 MDHEN, CDR2 SYDVKM. The length of the CDR3 is 14 residues. Unsorted bulk tissue, about 20-32 mg of it, served as the source for co-extraction of RNA and DNA. Patients underwent surgical resection for primary liver carcinoma. The input was about 490 ng total RNA; TCR beta cDNA was made from it with a constant-region primer. Modified slightly, ARM-PCR produced TCR beta libraries over three nested multiplex PCR rounds. For around 9 cycles apiece, the opening two PCR rounds ran with TRBV1-TRBV30 forward primers and a C-beta reverse primer. MiXCR, applied by TCRdb to the multiplex PCR reads, yields one record per CDR3 protein. The table shows about 100,000 distinct CDR3 sequences, with around 68% occurring only once.

This chain connects TRBV28 to TRBJ2-2, with TRBD1 identical over 7 bases. Sequencing was performed on tumor-adjacent normal liver tissue. The TCR originated in a middle-aged man with primary liver carcinoma and hepatitis B virus infection. CDR3 amino acids: CATSRTGNTGELFF. CDR3 nucleotides: TGTGCCACTTCTCGGACAGGGAACACCGGGGAGCTGTTTTTT.